This TCR beta chain was documented in a study of T-cell reconstitution after alpha-beta-depleted transplantation in children. At least ten counts were recorded for this clonotype. V dropped 4 bases and J dropped 3; count of bases not matched to a gene: 9. CDR3 size: 16 residues. The V gene's germline CDR1 is ENHRY and CDR2 SYGVKD. The authors prepared the TCRbeta library with unique molecular identifiers. TCRdb redid the calling of the PCR reads with MiXCR, one entry per CDR3 protein. Counted here are 100,000 to 120,000 distinct CDR3 sequences, 9% to 12% occurring once; the ten biggest clones make up around 8.2%.

This chain connects TRBV10-3 to TRBJ2-5, with 9 bases that match TRBD1. The sample in question was PBMCs from the stem cell graft donor, obtained from the stem cell graft. The TCR originated in a human donor who donated a stem cell graft to a child with acute lymphoblastic leukemia. This CDR3 reads CAISAQKGQGEETQYF. CDR3 DNA: TGTGCCATCAGTGCACAAAAGGGACAGGGTGAAGAGACCCAGTACTTC.